This TCR beta chain was captured by sequencing in a study of T cell repertoires and Cas9 in healthy adults. About the study: SpCas9-reactive CD4 and CD8 T cells were characterized for potency, cytotoxicity and lineage.

Study outcomes and limitations: SpCas9-reactive regulatory T cells reportedly mitigated SpCas9-reactive effector T cells in vitro.

A remark on this clone: The antigen is undetermined.

Libraries were prepared by immunoSEQ multiplex PCR; TCRdb keeps only in-frame clonotypes and omits some of them. The sample contains approximately 23,000 clones, roughly nine tenths of which appear only once. Germline CDR1 reads SGHTA; CDR2 reads FQGNSA. CDR3 size: 15 residues. Sequenced input: CD4+ effector T cells (CD127+, CD25-, CD137-, CD154-) from PBMCs; culture status not recorded. The clonotype originates from a human donor in good health. This chain joins TRBV7-2 and TRBJ2-5, with TRBD2 matching over 8 bases. Judging by the DNA end, TRBJ2-7 fits better; the J call may be wrong. The CDR3 bases are TGTGCCAGCAGCTTAACGCTAGCGGGTGAGGTCGAGCAGTACTTC. Protein product: CASSLTLAGEVEQYF.